The next 25 T cell receptor beta chains were all read from a single sample in a study of human T cells and chemical hapten exposure. Time point: patch test 2, 6 weeks after DPC sensitization. Treatment of the sample: therapeutic diphenylcyclopropenone sensitization with weekly scalp DPC. TCRdb used MiXCR to reprocess the RACE reads, holding one entry per CDR3 protein. The sample includes hundreds of thousands of distinct CDR3 sequences, over 6% seen only once; the top ten take about 6%. Sequenced here: whole blood, sampled in connection with sensitization to the hapten diphenylcyclopropenone (DPC). All receptors come from a woman in her late teens or twenties with alopecia areata. Some clones in this sample may be carry-over from other donors' samples.

The V gene is TRBV6-6, the J gene TRBJ2-5, with D possibly matching TRBD2 (6 bases). The germline CDR1 and CDR2 sequences are MNHNY and SVGAGI (reference sequence). The CDR3 runs 16 residues. Trimming stripped 0 bases from V and 2 bases from J, with 13 bases between. The DNA of the CDR3 is TGTGCCAGCAGTTACTCTTTAACCGGGGGACAAGAGACCCAGTACTTC. This codes for CASSYSLTGGQETQYF.

The chain is built from TRBV20-1 and TRBJ2-7, with D perhaps TRBD1 (6 bases). Germline V lookup: CDR1 DFQATT, CDR2 SNEGSKA (reference sequence). The CDR3 length is 13 residues. Between the trimmed V and J ends, which lost 0 bases and 6 bases, there was a span of 12 bases. The CDR3 here is CSARDEQGSEQYF. CDR3 nucleotides: TGCAGTGCTAGAGATGAACAGGGAAGCGAGCAGTACTTC.

The chain has TRBV11-2 and TRBJ2-6; 9 nucleotides align to TRBD1. CDR1 SGHAT and CDR2 FQNNGV come from the germline V gene. The CDR3 spans 23 residues. Germline trimming cut 1 base from V and 0 bases from J; bases unmatched to any gene: 19. The CDR3 sequence is CASSLVWSKGTGSILSGANVLTF. The CDR3 DNA follows: TGTGCCAGCAGCTTAGTCTGGTCCAAGGGGACAGGGTCAATTCTCTCTGGGGCCAACGTCCTGACTTTC.

V usage is TRBV5-4 and J usage is TRBJ1-2; no reliable D call. Trimming shortened V by 0 bases and J by 7 bases, and 16 bases separated the two germline ends. The CDR3 length is 15 residues. CDR1 and CDR2 from the germline V gene are SGHNT and YYREEE (reference sequence). The CDR3 here is CASSLVTIGEGGYTF. DNA for the CDR3: TGTGCCAGCAGCTTGGTCACCATCGGGGAAGGTGGCTACACCTTC.

This chain connects TRBV7-8 to TRBJ2-7, with 8 bases that match TRBD2. V lost 1 base, J lost 4 bases, and 6 bases stayed unmatched. The CDR3 runs 15 residues. Germline V gene lookup returns CDR1 SGHVS and CDR2 FQNEAQ. Here the CDR3 DNA reads TGTGCCAGCAGCTTAGTAGGTAGCGGGAATTACGAGCAGTACTTC. Translation gives CASSLVGSGNYEQYF.

The chain combines TRBV7-2 with TRBJ1-5, with D tentatively TRBD1 (5 bases). This CDR3 contains 15 residues. V was shortened by 1 base and J by 7 bases, with 14 bases between the two germline ends. CDR1 is SGHTA and CDR2 is FQGNSA in the germline V gene. CDR3 in DNA: TGTGCCAGCAGCTTAGGCTTGGGGGAGGGCCAGCCCCAGCATTTT. Residues: CASSLGLGEGQPQHF.

This chain uses TRBV18 with TRBJ2-3; D is possibly TRBD1 (6 bases). The germline V gene encodes CDR1 KGHSH and CDR2 LQKENI. The CDR3 consists of 14 residues. V shed 3 bases and J shed 6 bases, with 13 bases lying between them. Here the CDR3 DNA reads TGTGCCAGCTCACCGGGACGACAGGAGGATACGCAGTATTTT. Protein: CASSPGRQEDTQYF.

This clonotype was observed many times. This chain joins TRBV6-6 and TRBJ1-4, with a weak D call TRBD1 (6 bases). Germline assignment: CDR1 MNHNY and CDR2 SVGAGI (reference sequence). The CDR3 is 15 amino acids. Trimming removed 6 bases from V and 5 bases from J, with 16 bases in between. CDR3 DNA sequence: TGTGCCAGCAGCCCCAGGAGGGGGTTGAATGAAAAACTGTTTTTT. Its translation is CASSPRRGLNEKLFF.

This clonotype was recorded many times. The V and J genes are TRBV6-1 and TRBJ2-1, with TRBD1 matching over 12 bases. The CDR3 spans 16 residues. Trimming took 4 bases from V and 3 from J; bases not matched to a gene: 4. Germline V gene lookup returns CDR1 MNHNS and CDR2 SASEGT. Written as DNA, the CDR3 is TGTGCCAGCAGTGGATGGGACAGGGGGCTCTACAATGAGCAGTTCTTC. Encoded protein: CASSGWDRGLYNEQFF.

This clonotype was picked up a small number of times. The rearrangement links TRBV6-2 or TRBV6-3 to TRBJ2-3, with 9 bases lining up with TRBD2. The CDR3 consists of 14 residues. CDR1 is MNHEY, CDR2 SVGEGT, per germline. Trimming removed 8 bases from V and 10 bases from J; junction bases left unmatched: 13. CDR3 sequence: CASYSGGAQGAQYF. The DNA for the CDR3 is TGTGCCAGCTATAGCGGGGGTGCACAGGGAGCGCAGTATTTT.

This clonotype appeared many times. V gene TRBV28 combines with J gene TRBJ2-7; no clear D. The CDR3 extends over 14 amino acids. V shed 6 bases and J shed 6 bases, with 18 bases lying between them. Germline-derived CDR1 and CDR2 are MDHEN and SYDVKM. In nucleotides, the CDR3 is TGTGCCAGCAGGGAACCTAACCAGCCAGGCGAGCAGTACTTC. Translating it yields CASREPNQPGEQYF.

The chain joins TRBV10-3 to TRBJ2-2; D is possibly TRBD2 (5 bases). Trimming removed 5 bases at V and 1 base at J, with 11 bases between. The V gene's germline CDR1 is ENHRY and CDR2 SYGVKD. The CDR3 loop spans 15 amino acids. The CDR3 region has the DNA TGTGCCATCAGTCCGACGGGGAAGAACACCGGGGAGCTGTTTTTT. The encoded protein is CAISPTGKNTGELFF.

This clonotype has a handful of counts. The chain uses TRBV4-1 and TRBJ2-3; unclear D gene. This CDR3 comprises 15 residues. The V end lost 3 bases, the J end lost 0 bases, and 10 bases lay between the germline ends. Germline V gene lookup returns CDR1 MGHRA and CDR2 YSYEKL. CDR3 amino acids: CASSHFDDSTDTQYF. CDR3 nucleotide sequence: TGCGCCAGCAGCCACTTTGACGACAGCACAGATACGCAGTATTTT.

This clonotype was observed a handful of times. This rearrangement joins TRBV11-2 to TRBJ2-3; D is undetermined. Germline V gene data show CDR1 as SGHAT and CDR2 as FQNNGV. This CDR3 has 14 amino acids. V was clipped by 5 bases and J by 1 base, with 10 bases between them. CDR3 nucleotides: TGTGCCAGCAGCCCCCGGTCAGGCACAGATACGCAGTATTTT. Its protein is CASSPRSGTDTQYF.

Only a few counts were recorded for this clonotype. V is TRBV12-3 or TRBV12-4 and J is TRBJ1-2; maybe TRBD1 (5 bases). The V end was cut by 8 bases, the J end by 5 bases, with 15 bases between. The CDR3 has 13 amino acids. This CDR3 is CASGLSGRYGYTF. CDR3 DNA: TGTGCCAGCGGACTCTCAGGGCGGTATGGCTACACCTTC.

V gene TRBV3-1 combines with J gene TRBJ2-7; 8 bases map to TRBD2. Germline assignment: CDR1 LGHDT and CDR2 YNNKEL (reference sequence). This CDR3 is 15 amino acids long. V trimming: 2 bases; J trimming: 2 bases; junction bases outside the gene matches: 5. The CDR3 is CASSQRAGDPYEQYF. CDR3 DNA sequence: TGTGCCAGCAGCCAAAGAGCGGGGGACCCCTACGAGCAGTACTTC.

On this clonotype: This clone may be a read error of a much larger clone one base away. The chain joins TRBV9 to TRBJ1-1, with TRBD1 identical over 8 bases. The CDR3 is 15 amino acids. Unmatched junction bases numbered 5, after V lost 4 bases and J lost 0 bases. Germline V gene lookup returns CDR1 SGDLS and CDR2 YYNGEE. DNA of the CDR3: TGTGCCAGCAGCACGGGACAGGTTCTGAACACTGAAGCTTTCTTT. This gives the protein CASSTGQVLNTEAFF.

J is TRBJ2-3 and V is TRBV7-9; D is undetermined. Germline lookup yields CDR1 SEHNR and CDR2 FQNEAQ (reference sequence). V lost 1 base to trimming and J lost 3 bases, with 8 bases between them. The CDR3 is made up of 14 amino acids. The CDR3 reads CASSLDTATDTQYF. CDR3 in DNA: TGTGCCAGCAGCTTAGACACCGCGACAGATACGCAGTATTTT. Using reference TRBV7-9 and TRBJ2-3 for the parts outside the CDR3, the full variable domain is DTGVSQNPRHKITKRGQNVTFRCDPISEHNRLYWYRQTLGQGPEFLTYFQNEAQLEKSRLLSDRFSAERPKGSFSTLEIQRTEQGDSAMYLCASSLDTATDTQYFGPGTRLTVL.

V is TRBV4-1 and J is TRBJ1-2; D perhaps matches TRBD1 (6 bases). Germline values: CDR1 MGHRA, CDR2 YSYEKL. This CDR3 has 15 amino acids. V was pared by 0 bases and J by 7 bases, with 15 bases between. The CDR3 region has the DNA TGCGCCAGCAGCCAAGATGAGTACAGGGCCGGTGGCTACACCTTC. This sequence encodes CASSQDEYRAGGYTF.

This chain links TRBV5-5 with TRBJ2-5; possibly TRBD1 for D (6 bases). CDR1 and CDR2 (germline): SGHKS, YYEKEE (reference sequence). This CDR3 comprises 14 residues. The ends were cut back, 5 bases at V and 2 bases at J, with 13 bases in the middle. The CDR3 is CASRRQEWQETQYF. The CDR3 DNA reads TGTGCCAGCAGAAGACAGGAGTGGCAAGAGACCCAGTACTTC.

The sample holds a few counts of this clonotype. V gene TRBV28 combines with J gene TRBJ2-3, with TRBD1 as a possible D gene (7 bases). This CDR3 contains 15 residues. CDR1 is MDHEN and CDR2 is SYDVKM in the germline V gene. V dropped 3 bases and J dropped 1 base, with 11 bases sitting between them. CDR3 protein: CASSLEGAGTDTQYF. As DNA, the CDR3 is TGTGCCAGCAGTTTGGAGGGGGCGGGCACAGATACGCAGTATTTT.

DNA for the CDR3: TGCGCCAGCAGCCGCGGGGGTGCCAATGAGCAGTTCTTC. This codes for CASSRGGANEQFF. V is TRBV5-1 and J is TRBJ2-1, with 7 nucleotides matching TRBD2. CDR3 length equals 13 residues. Germline values: CDR1 SGHRS, CDR2 YFSETQ. The V and J ends lost 4 bases and 6 bases, in that order; junction bases with no gene match: 4.

The chain joins TRBV9 to TRBJ1-1, with unresolved D. Trimming shortened V by 0 bases and J by 12 bases, and 15 bases separated the two germline ends. This CDR3 has 13 amino acids. The V gene's germline CDR1 is SGDLS and CDR2 YYNGEE. CDR3 amino acids: CASSVEMSDVTFF. DNA of the CDR3: TGTGCCAGCAGCGTAGAAATGTCGGACGTGACTTTCTTT.

This clonotype was seen only a few times. For the CDR3, the DNA is TGCGCCAGCAGTCTCAAGTCAGGGCACCCAAAATATTATAGCAATCAGCCCCAGCATTTT. This sequence encodes CASSLKSGHPKYYSNQPQHF. The J gene is TRBJ1-5, the V gene TRBV5-1, with TRBD1 as a possible D gene (5 bases). Between the trimmed V and J ends, which lost 5 bases and 0 bases, there was a span of 27 bases. The germline CDR1 and CDR2 sequences are SGHRS and YFSETQ. CDR3 length: 20 residues.

There are a few counts of this clonotype. This chain links TRBV14 with TRBJ2-1; D unresolved. The V end was cut by 1 base, the J end by 8 bases, with 6 bases between. This CDR3 is 12 amino acids long. Germline V CDR1 and CDR2: SGHDN, FVKESK. This chain's CDR3 is CASSQAGYEQFF. The CDR3 nucleotides are TGTGCCAGCAGCCAAGCAGGATATGAGCAGTTCTTC.